The 26 T cell receptor beta chains below were found in one sample sequenced in a study of vaccination and CD4 T cells after COVID-19. These receptors have no identified antigens. Treatment of the sample: roughly 10-day PBMC culture with coronavirus spike peptide pools or control peptides (ViraFEST assay). Oncomine TCR Beta short-read sequencing was applied to DNA from cultured CD4+ T cells. TCRdb processed the PCR reads anew with MiXCR; each CDR3 protein has one entry. The data hold 15,000 to 20,000 distinct CDR3 sequences, with approximately 55% observed a single time. The specimen was CD4+ T cells from blood, cultured in vitro. The source of these receptors is a human donor who had recovered from COVID-19.

This clonotype has just one count. The chain has TRBV6-2 or TRBV6-3 and TRBJ2-5; 7 bases align to TRBD2. V lost 8 bases and J lost 0; bases outside the gene matches: 3. The CDR3 is 13 amino acids. In germline, CDR1 is MNHEY, CDR2 SVGEGT. The CDR3 here is CASGRGDQETQYF. The CDR3 nucleotides read TGTGCCAGCGGTCGGGGGGACCAAGAGACCCAGTACTTC.

This clonotype was observed a few times. V and J are TRBV7-2 and TRBJ1-5, with TRBD1 matching over 7 bases. CDR3 length: 15 amino acids. Trimming cost V 5 bases and J 3 bases; bases outside gene matches: 7. Germline CDR1 reads SGHTA; CDR2 reads FQGNSA. CDR3 loop: CASSPTGQPNQPQHF. CDR3 in DNA: TGTGCCAGCAGCCCGACGGGACAGCCCAATCAGCCCCAGCATTTT.

The CDR3 sequence: CASSEEGRRGIAFF. The CDR3, as DNA: TGCGCCAGCAGTGAGGAAGGTCGCAGGGGAATAGCTTTCTTT. The V and J genes are TRBV10-1 and TRBJ1-1; D might be TRBD1 (6 bases). Germline V CDR1 and CDR2: WNHNN, SYGVQD (reference sequence). The CDR3 is 14 residues long. Trimming stripped 2 bases from V and 10 bases from J, with 17 bases between.

The chain couples TRBV30 to TRBJ2-5; D is possibly TRBD2 (6 bases). CDR1 is GTSNPN and CDR2 is SVGIG in the germline V gene (reference sequence). The CDR3 is made up of 13 amino acids. V shed 4 bases and J shed 5 bases, with 14 bases lying between them. CDR3 bases: TGTGCCTGGATACTCCGGGGGAGGGAGACCCAGTACTTC. The encoded protein is CAWILRGRETQYF.

The V gene is TRBV28, the J gene TRBJ1-1; no reliable D call. V lost 6 bases and J 7 bases, leaving 18 bases between the germline ends. The CDR3 is made up of 14 amino acids. The germline V gene has CDR1 MDHEN and CDR2 SYDVKM. CDR3 amino acids: CASRSPTMSDEAFF. Here the CDR3 DNA reads TGTGCCAGCAGATCCCCGACGATGTCCGATGAAGCTTTCTTT. Full variable domain (remainder filled in from reference TRBV28 and TRBJ1-1): DVKVTQSSRYLVKRTGEKVFLECVQDMDHENMFWYRQDPGLGLRLIYFSYDVKMKEKGDIPEGYSVSREKKERFSLILESASTNQTSMYLCASRSPTMSDEAFFGQGTRLTVV.

This chain's CDR3 is CASSKSGHRLREQFF. CDR3 sequence (DNA): TGTGCCAGCAGCAAATCGGGACATCGACTTCGGGAGCAGTTCTTC. This chain uses TRBV21-1 with TRBJ2-1; the table names TRBD1, a call not compared with the DNA. TRBV21-1 is annotated as a pseudogene. The CDR3 loop spans 15 amino acids.

The V call is TRBV18, the J call TRBJ1-2; a weak D match, TRBD1 (5 bases). Looked up from germline, CDR1 is KGHSH and CDR2 is LQKENI. The CDR3 is 14 amino acids. Trimming shortened V by 2 bases and J by 3 bases, and 10 bases separated the two germline ends. Written as DNA, the CDR3 is TGTGCCAGCTCACCAACCGGGGGAGACTATGGCTACACCTTC. It translates to CASSPTGGDYGYTF. The complete variable domain, with remaining parts taken from reference TRBV18 and TRBJ1-2, reads NAGVMQNPRHLVRRRGQEARLRCSPMKGHSHVYWYRQLPEEGLKFMVYLQKENIIDESGMPKERFSAEFPKEGPSILRIQQVVRGDSAAYFCASSPTGGDYGYTFGSGTRLTVV.

This clonotype was counted only a few times. V usage is TRBV20-1 and J usage is TRBJ2-5; 10 nucleotides align to TRBD2. The V and J ends lost 5 bases and 5 bases, in that order; junction bases with no gene match: 5. There are 13 residues in the CDR3. CDR1 and CDR2 from the germline V gene are DFQATT and SNEGSKA (reference sequence). CDR3 DNA sequence: TGCAGTGCTGCTAGCGGGAGTAGGGAGACCCAGTACTTC. The encoded protein is CSAASGSRETQYF.

This clonotype was recorded a few times. This sequence joins TRBV10-1 and TRBJ1-2; 8 bases are shared with TRBD1. V gave up 0 bases and J gave up 8 bases; unmatched junction bases: 2. This CDR3 comprises 13 residues. CDR1 WNHNN and CDR2 SYGVQD come from the germline V gene (reference sequence). Written as DNA, the CDR3 is TGCGCCAGCAGTGAGTCAACAGGGGGAGGCTACACCTTC. It encodes CASSESTGGGYTF.

J is TRBJ1-3 and V is TRBV6-1; the match to TRBD1 covers 7 bases. With 7 bases clipped from V and 4 bases from J, the junction kept 10 bases outside the gene matches. The germline V gene encodes CDR1 MNHNS and CDR2 SASEGT. This CDR3 has 15 residues. The CDR3 DNA follows: TGTGCCAGCACCGTGGGACAGTTCACAGGAAACACCATATATTTT. Translation gives CASTVGQFTGNTIYF.

The J gene is TRBJ2-5, the V gene TRBV30, with D possibly matching TRBD2 (5 bases). Trimming stripped 3 bases from V and 9 bases from J, with 14 bases between. The CDR3 consists of 12 residues. The germline V gene encodes CDR1 GTSNPN and CDR2 SVGIG (reference sequence). The CDR3 nucleotides are TGTGCCTGGAGAGAGGCTCCCGGGGCCCAGTACTTC. Its translation: CAWREAPGAQYF. The whole variable domain, remainder taken from reference TRBV30 and TRBJ2-5, is SQTIHQWPATLVQPVGSPLSLECTVEGTSNPNLYWYRQAAGRGLQLLFYSVGIGQISSEVPQNLSASRPQDRQFILSSKKLLLSDSGFYLCAWREAPGAQYFGPGTRLLVL.

The chain couples TRBV5-1 to TRBJ2-1; possibly TRBD2 for D (6 bases). CDR1 and CDR2 from the germline V gene are SGHRS and YFSETQ. The CDR3 has 15 amino acids. Trimming left V 2 bases short and J 4 bases short, with 13 bases between. This CDR3 is CASSFLRGTYNEQFF. The DNA of the CDR3 is TGCGCCAGCAGCTTTCTTCGTGGGACTTACAATGAGCAGTTCTTC.

The chain is built from TRBV5-1 and TRBJ1-4; tentative D call: TRBD1 (6 bases). The V end lost 0 bases, the J end lost 7 bases, and 10 bases lay between the germline ends. Germline lookup yields CDR1 SGHRS and CDR2 YFSETQ. This CDR3 has 14 residues. As DNA, the CDR3 is TGCGCCAGCAGCTTGGGAGGACAGAGTGAAAAACTGTTTTTT. Its protein product is CASSLGGQSEKLFF.

The genes are TRBV6-1 and TRBJ2-5; 10 bases align to TRBD2. The length of the CDR3 is 14 residues. In germline, CDR1 is MNHNS, CDR2 SASEGT. Trimming at V came to 8 bases and at J to 2 bases, leaving 5 bases not matched to a gene. CDR3 sequence reads: CASGTSGVQETQYF. The DNA of the CDR3 is TGTGCCAGCGGTACTAGCGGGGTGCAAGAGACCCAGTACTTC.

V is TRBV12-3 or TRBV12-4 and J is TRBJ2-5; D gene ambiguous. V lost 2 bases and J 5 bases, leaving 3 bases between the germline ends. The CDR3 totals 11 residues. The CDR3 DNA reads TGTGCCAGCAGTTTACTCGAGACCCAGTACTTC. Translating it yields CASSLLETQYF.

The sample holds a few counts of this clonotype. The CDR3 loop reads CASSPRRTALGNTIYF. CDR3 DNA sequence: TGTGCCAGCAGCCCACGGCGGACAGCTCTGGGAAACACCATATATTTT. The chain links TRBV7-9 to TRBJ1-3; weak D call: TRBD1 (6 bases). In germline, CDR1 is SEHNR, CDR2 FQNEAQ (reference sequence). V was clipped by 5 bases and J by 4 bases, with 18 bases between them. The CDR3 runs to 16 residues.

This chain links TRBV14 with TRBJ1-2, with no clear D. V was pared by 0 bases and J by 8 bases, with 13 bases between. The CDR3 is 14 residues long. Germline CDR1 is SGHDN and CDR2 is FVKESK. The chain's CDR3 is CASSQDLDGGGYTF. The CDR3 DNA reads TGTGCCAGCAGCCAAGATTTGGACGGAGGCGGCTACACCTTC.

This clonotype has a handful of counts. This rearrangement joins TRBV7-3 to TRBJ2-4, with D hard to call. Per germline, CDR1 SGHTA and CDR2 FQGTGA. V was cut by 5 bases and J by 1 base, with 24 bases left in between. The CDR3 runs to 19 residues. The CDR3 coding sequence is TGTGCCAGCAGCCCAAAAGGGCGGATTCCGGACGAGGCCAAAAACATTCAGTACTTC. This gives the protein CASSPKGRIPDEAKNIQYF.

This chain links TRBV6-1 with TRBJ1-1; D remains ambiguous. The germline V gene has CDR1 MNHNS and CDR2 SASEGT. V shed 2 bases and J shed 8 bases, with 15 bases lying between them. CDR3 length equals 14 residues. CDR3 sequence: CASSELGGWQEAFF. The DNA of the CDR3 is TGTGCCAGCAGTGAATTAGGTGGGTGGCAGGAAGCTTTCTTT.

This clonotype has just a few counts. The CDR3 sequence is CATSDPSRDSETQYF. CDR3 nucleotide sequence: TGTGCCACCAGTGATCCGTCCCGGGACAGTGAGACCCAGTACTTC. The chain couples TRBV24-1 to TRBJ2-5, with 7 bases that match TRBD1. Per germline, CDR1 KGHDR and CDR2 SFDVKD. This CDR3 has 15 residues. J was trimmed by 5 bases and V by 3 bases; bases with no gene match: 8.

This clonotype showed up just a few times. The V and J genes are TRBV10-3 and TRBJ1-5; 10 bases map to TRBD1. Per germline, CDR1 ENHRY and CDR2 SYGVKD. The CDR3 length is 16 residues. V lost 6 bases, J lost 1 base, and 6 bases stayed unmatched. In nucleotides, the CDR3 is TGTGCCATCAGCAGACAGGGGGCAGAGAGCAATCAGCCCCAGCATTTT. Translation gives CAISRQGAESNQPQHF.

This clonotype was picked up a small number of times. The chain is built from TRBV6-2 or TRBV6-3 and TRBJ1-5, with D tentatively TRBD1 (6 bases). The germline V gene has CDR1 MNHEY and CDR2 SVGEGT. The CDR3 runs to 15 residues. The V end was cut by 5 bases, the J end by 0 bases, with 11 bases between. The CDR3 is CASSPQGLSNQPQHF. DNA for the CDR3: TGTGCCAGCAGTCCCCAGGGGCTTAGCAATCAGCCCCAGCATTTT.

The V call is TRBV12-3 or TRBV12-4, the J call TRBJ2-2; TRBD1 matches at 8 bases. This CDR3 comprises 16 residues. V gave up 6 bases and J gave up 6 bases; unmatched junction bases: 12. The CDR3 region has the DNA TGTGCCAGCAGCCCCCCCGGACAGGGTTATGCCGGGGAGCTGTTTTTT. Translation gives CASSPPGQGYAGELFF.

This clonotype was counted only a few times. Here the CDR3 DNA reads TGTGCCAGCAGTGATTCAACAGACACCGGGGAGCTGTTTTTT. Residues: CASSDSTDTGELFF. The V and J genes are TRBV6-4 and TRBJ2-2; D gene unclear. V gave up 3 bases and J gave up 3 bases, with 8 bases separating them. Looked up from germline, CDR1 is MRHNA and CDR2 is SNTAGT. CDR3 length: 14 residues.

The chain joins TRBV20-1 to TRBJ1-2; D remains ambiguous. Germline loops: CDR1 DFQATT, CDR2 SNEGSKA (reference sequence). Trimming pared 5 bases from V and 6 bases from J, leaving 19 bases between. This CDR3 region has 14 residues. The DNA of the CDR3 is TGCAGTGCTGTAATCCAGGCGTCGGGAAATGGCTACACCTTC. Translation: CSAVIQASGNGYTF.

This clonotype has more than one count but fewer than ten. The chain joins TRBV7-7 to TRBJ2-3; 8 bases match TRBD2. CDR1 and CDR2 from the germline V gene are SSHAT and FNYEAQ (reference sequence). The ends lost 0 bases at V and 6 bases at J; junction bases unmatched: 8. The CDR3 runs to 16 residues. CDR3: CASSLALAGSGDTQYF. The CDR3 region has the DNA TGTGCCAGCAGCTTAGCTTTAGCGGGATCTGGGGATACGCAGTATTTT.